These 4 T cell receptor beta chains originate from one sample sequenced in a study of blood T cells in healthy people across ages. With a J-beta primer mix and a sample-barcoded 5' primer, a second PCR ran roughly 7 to 11 cycles. TCRdb re-derived calls from the 5' RACE reads in MiXCR, one entry per CDR3 protein. The sample consists of around 1,500,000 distinct CDR3 sequences, roughly 27% of them appearing once. The sequencing sample was made of blood. The source of these receptors is a woman aged 25 to 39 in good health.

This clonotype has a handful of counts. The chain uses TRBV6-2 or TRBV6-3 and TRBJ2-7; 14 bases are shared with TRBD2. Losses at the gene ends were 2 bases for V and 7 bases for J; bases not matched to a gene: 4. This CDR3 contains 15 residues. Looked up from germline, CDR1 is MNHEY and CDR2 is SVGEGT. This CDR3 reads CASSYGTSGRYEQYF. The CDR3 bases are TGTGCCAGCAGTTACGGGACTAGCGGGAGATATGAGCAGTACTTC.

The J gene is TRBJ1-5, the V gene TRBV6-2 or TRBV6-3; D is perhaps TRBD1 (6 bases). Germline assignment: CDR1 MNHEY and CDR2 SVGEGT. The CDR3 consists of 15 residues. Trimming took 6 bases from V and 4 from J, leaving 16 bases between them. The CDR3 reads CASRRTEGQNQPQHF. CDR3 nucleotides: TGTGCCAGCAGGAGGACAGAGGGGCAAAATCAGCCCCAGCATTTT.

This clonotype turned up a few times. This sequence may be a read error, since a much larger clone differs from it by one base. The rearrangement joins TRBV29-1 to TRBJ2-7; D may be TRBD2 (6 bases). CDR3 length: 15 residues. V lost 6 bases, J lost 7 bases, and 25 bases lay in between. Germline CDR1 and CDR2: SQVTM and ANQGSEA. CDR3 in amino acids: CSVAPRDSGNNEQYF. CDR3 bases: TGCAGCGTGGCACCCCGGGACTCGGGCAACAATGAGCAGTACTTC.

This clonotype was seen only a few times. The chain has TRBV6-1 and TRBJ2-1; no reliable D call. From germline, CDR1 is MNHNS and CDR2 SASEGT. The CDR3 is made up of 12 amino acids. V lost 10 bases, J lost 7 bases, and 14 bases lay in between. This CDR3 is CAIHPTTNEQFF. The CDR3 DNA follows: TGTGCCATTCACCCGACCACGAATGAGCAGTTCTTC.